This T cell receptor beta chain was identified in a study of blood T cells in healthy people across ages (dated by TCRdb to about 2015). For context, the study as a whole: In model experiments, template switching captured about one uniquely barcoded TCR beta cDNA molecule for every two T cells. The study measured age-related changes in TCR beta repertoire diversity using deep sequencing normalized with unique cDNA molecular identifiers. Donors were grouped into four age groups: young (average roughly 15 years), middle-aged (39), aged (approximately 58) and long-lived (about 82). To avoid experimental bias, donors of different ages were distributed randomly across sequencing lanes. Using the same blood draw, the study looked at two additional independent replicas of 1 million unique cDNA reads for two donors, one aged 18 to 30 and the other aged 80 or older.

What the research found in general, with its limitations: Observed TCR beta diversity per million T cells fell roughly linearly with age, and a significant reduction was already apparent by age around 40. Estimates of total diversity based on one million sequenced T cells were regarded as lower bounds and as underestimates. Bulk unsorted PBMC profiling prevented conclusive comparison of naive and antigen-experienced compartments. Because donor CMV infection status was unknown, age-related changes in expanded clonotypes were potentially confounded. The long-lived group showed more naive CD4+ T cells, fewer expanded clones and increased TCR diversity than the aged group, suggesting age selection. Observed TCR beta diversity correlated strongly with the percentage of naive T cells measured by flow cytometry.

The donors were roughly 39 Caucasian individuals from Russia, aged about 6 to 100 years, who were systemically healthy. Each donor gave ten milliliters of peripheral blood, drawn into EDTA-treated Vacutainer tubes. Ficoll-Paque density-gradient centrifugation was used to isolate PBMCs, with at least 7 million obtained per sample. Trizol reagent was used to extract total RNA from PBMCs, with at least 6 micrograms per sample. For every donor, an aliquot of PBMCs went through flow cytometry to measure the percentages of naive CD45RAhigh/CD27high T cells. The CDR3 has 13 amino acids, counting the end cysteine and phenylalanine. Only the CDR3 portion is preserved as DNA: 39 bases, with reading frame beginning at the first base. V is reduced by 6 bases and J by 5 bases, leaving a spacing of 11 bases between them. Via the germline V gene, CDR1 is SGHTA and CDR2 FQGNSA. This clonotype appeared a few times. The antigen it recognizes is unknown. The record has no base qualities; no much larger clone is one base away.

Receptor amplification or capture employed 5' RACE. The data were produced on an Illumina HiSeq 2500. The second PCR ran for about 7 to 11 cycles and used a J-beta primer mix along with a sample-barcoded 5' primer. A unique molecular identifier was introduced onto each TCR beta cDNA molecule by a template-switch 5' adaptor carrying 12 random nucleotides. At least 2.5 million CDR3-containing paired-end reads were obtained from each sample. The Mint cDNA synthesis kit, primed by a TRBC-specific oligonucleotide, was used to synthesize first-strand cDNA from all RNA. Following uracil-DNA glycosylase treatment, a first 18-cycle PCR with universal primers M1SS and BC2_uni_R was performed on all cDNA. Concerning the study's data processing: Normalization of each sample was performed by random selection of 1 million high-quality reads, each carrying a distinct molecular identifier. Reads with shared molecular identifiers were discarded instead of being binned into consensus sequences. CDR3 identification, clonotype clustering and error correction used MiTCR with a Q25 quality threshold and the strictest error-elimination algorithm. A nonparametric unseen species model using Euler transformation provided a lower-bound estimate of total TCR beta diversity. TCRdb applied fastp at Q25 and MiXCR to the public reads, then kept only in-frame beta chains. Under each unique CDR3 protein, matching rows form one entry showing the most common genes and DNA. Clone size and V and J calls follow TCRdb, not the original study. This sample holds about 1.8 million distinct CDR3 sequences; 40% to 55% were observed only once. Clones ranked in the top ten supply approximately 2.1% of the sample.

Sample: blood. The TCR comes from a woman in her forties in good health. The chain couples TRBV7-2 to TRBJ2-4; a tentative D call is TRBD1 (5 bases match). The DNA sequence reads TGTGCCAGCAGGGCAGGGTCGGAAAACATTCAGTACTTC. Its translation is CASRAGSENIQYF.